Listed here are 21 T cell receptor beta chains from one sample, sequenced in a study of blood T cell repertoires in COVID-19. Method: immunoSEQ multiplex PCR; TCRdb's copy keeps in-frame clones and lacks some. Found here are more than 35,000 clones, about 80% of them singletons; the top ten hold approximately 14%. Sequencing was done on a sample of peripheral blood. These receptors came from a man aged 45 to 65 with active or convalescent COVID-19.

CDR3 in DNA: TGTGCCAGCAGTTTTAGCGGGGCGGGCGGGGAGCTGTTTTTT. Protein: CASSFSGAGGELFF. The J gene is TRBJ2-2, the V gene TRBV2; 8 bases map to TRBD2. J was trimmed by 7 bases and V by 5 bases; bases with no gene match: 6. The CDR3 is made up of 14 amino acids. From germline, CDR1 is SNHLY and CDR2 FYNNEI. The full variable domain, its missing parts supplied by reference TRBV2 and TRBJ2-2, is EPEVTQTPSHQVTQMGQEVILRCVPISNHLYFYWYRQILGQKVEFLVSFYNNEISEKSEIFDDQFSVERPDGSNFTLKIRSTKLEDSAMYFCASSFSGAGGELFFGEGSRLTVL.

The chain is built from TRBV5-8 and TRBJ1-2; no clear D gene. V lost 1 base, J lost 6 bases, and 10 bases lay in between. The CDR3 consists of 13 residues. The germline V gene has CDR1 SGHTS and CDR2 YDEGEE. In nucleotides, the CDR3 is TGTGCCAGCAGCTTGTTCTCCACTCATGGCTACACCTTC. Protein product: CASSLFSTHGYTF.

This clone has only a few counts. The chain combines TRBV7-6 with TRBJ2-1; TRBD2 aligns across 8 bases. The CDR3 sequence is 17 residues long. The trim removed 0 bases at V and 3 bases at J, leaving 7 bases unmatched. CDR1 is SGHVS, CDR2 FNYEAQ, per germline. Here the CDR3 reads CASSLAGGGLNYNEQFF. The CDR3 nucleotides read TGTGCCAGCAGCTTAGCGGGCGGGGGGCTGAACTACAATGAGCAGTTCTTC.

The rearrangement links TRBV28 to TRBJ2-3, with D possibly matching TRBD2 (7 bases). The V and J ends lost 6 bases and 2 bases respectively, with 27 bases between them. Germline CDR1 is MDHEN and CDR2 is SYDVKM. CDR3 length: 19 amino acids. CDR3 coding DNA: TGTGCCAGCAGCTGGGGGGGGCACATCGCGATTGAAACCACAGATACGCAGTATTTT. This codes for CASSWGGHIAIETTDTQYF.

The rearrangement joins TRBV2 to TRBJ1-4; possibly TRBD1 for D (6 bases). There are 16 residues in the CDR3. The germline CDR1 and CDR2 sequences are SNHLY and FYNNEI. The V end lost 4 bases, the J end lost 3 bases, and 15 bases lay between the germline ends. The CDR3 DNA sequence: TGTGCCAGCAGTGGTGGCCAGAGGGGGTCTAATGAAAAACTGTTTTTT. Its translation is CASSGGQRGSNEKLFF. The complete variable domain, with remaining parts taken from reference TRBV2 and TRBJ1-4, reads EPEVTQTPSHQVTQMGQEVILRCVPISNHLYFYWYRQILGQKVEFLVSFYNNEISEKSEIFDDQFSVERPDGSNFTLKIRSTKLEDSAMYFCASSGGQRGSNEKLFFGSGTQLSVL.

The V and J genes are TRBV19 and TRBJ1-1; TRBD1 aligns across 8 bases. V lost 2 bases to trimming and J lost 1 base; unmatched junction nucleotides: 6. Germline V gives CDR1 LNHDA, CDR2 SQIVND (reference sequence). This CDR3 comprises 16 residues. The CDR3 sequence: CASSILWTGTNTEAFF. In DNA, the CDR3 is TGTGCCAGTAGTATACTATGGACAGGGACGAACACTGAAGCTTTCTTT.

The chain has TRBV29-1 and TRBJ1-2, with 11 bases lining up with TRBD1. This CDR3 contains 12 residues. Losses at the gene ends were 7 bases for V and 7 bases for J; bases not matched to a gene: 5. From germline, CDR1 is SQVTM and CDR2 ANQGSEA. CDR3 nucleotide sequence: TGCAGCGCCGGGGGACAGGGGGTTGGCTACACCTTC. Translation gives CSAGGQGVGYTF.

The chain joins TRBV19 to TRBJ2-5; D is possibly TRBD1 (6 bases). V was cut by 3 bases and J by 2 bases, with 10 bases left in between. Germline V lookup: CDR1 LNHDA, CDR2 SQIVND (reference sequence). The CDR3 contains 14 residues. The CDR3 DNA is TGTGCCAGTAGTATCGTCCAGGGGCAAGAGACCCAGTACTTC. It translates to CASSIVQGQETQYF.

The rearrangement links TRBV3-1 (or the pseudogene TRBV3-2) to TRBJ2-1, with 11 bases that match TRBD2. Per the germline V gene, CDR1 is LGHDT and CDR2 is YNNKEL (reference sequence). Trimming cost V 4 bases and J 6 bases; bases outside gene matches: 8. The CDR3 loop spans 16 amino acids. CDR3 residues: CASSLAGLADRNEQFF. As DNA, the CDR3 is TGTGCCAGCAGCCTGGCGGGACTAGCGGATCGCAATGAGCAGTTCTTC.

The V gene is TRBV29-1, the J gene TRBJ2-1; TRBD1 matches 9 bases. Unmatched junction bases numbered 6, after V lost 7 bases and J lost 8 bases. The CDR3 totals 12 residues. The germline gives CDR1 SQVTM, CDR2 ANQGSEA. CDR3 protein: CSARTGAHEQFF. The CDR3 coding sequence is TGCAGCGCCAGGACAGGGGCGCATGAGCAGTTCTTC.

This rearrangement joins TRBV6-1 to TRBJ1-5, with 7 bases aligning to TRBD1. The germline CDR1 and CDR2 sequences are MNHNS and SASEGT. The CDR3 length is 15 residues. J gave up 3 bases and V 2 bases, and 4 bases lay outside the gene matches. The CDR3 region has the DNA TGTGCCAGCAGTGAACCGGGACAGCACAATCAGCCCCAGCATTTT. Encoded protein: CASSEPGQHNQPQHF.

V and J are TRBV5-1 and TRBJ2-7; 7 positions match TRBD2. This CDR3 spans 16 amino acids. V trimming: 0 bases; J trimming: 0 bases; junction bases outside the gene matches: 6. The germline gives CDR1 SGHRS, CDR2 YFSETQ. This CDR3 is CASSLAGTTVSYEQYF. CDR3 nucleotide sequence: TGCGCCAGCAGCTTGGCCGGGACTACCGTCTCCTACGAGCAGTACTTC.

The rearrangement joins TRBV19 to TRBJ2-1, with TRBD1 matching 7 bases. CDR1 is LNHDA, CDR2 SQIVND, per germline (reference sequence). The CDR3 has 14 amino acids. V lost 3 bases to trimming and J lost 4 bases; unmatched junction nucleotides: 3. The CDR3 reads CASSIGTAYNEQFF. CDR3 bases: TGTGCCAGTAGTATCGGGACAGCTTACAATGAGCAGTTCTTC.

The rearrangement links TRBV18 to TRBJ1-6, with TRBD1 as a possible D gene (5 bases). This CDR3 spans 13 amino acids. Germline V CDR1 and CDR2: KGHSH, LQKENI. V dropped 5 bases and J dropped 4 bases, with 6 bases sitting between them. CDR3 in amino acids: CASSDSYNSPLHF. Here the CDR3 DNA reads TGTGCCAGCTCAGACAGTTATAATTCACCCCTCCACTTT.

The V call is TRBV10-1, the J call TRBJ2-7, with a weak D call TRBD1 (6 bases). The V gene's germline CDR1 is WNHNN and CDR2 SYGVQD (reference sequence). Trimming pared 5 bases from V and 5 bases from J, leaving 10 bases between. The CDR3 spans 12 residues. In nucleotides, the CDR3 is TGCGCCAGCAGTAACAGGGTACACGAGCAGTACTTC. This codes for CASSNRVHEQYF.

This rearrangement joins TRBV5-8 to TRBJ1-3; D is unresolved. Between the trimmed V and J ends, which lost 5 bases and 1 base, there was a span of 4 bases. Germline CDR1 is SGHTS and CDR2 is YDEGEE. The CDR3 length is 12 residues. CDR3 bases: TGTGCCAGCAGATATTCTGGAAACACCATATATTTT. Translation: CASRYSGNTIYF.

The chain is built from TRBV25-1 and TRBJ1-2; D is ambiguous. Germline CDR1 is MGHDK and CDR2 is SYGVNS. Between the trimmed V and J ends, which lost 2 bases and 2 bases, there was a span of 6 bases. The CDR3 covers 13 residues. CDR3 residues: CASSEGPNYGYTF. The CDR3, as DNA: TGTGCCAGCAGTGAAGGGCCGAACTATGGCTACACCTTC.

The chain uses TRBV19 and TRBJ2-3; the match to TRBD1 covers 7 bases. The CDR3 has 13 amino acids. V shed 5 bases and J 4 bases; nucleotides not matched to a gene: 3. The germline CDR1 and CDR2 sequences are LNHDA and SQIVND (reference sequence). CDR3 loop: CASSWQGADTQYF. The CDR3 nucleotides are TGTGCCAGTAGTTGGCAGGGGGCAGATACGCAGTATTTT. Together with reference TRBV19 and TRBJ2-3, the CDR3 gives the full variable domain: DGGITQSPKYLFRKEGQNVTLSCEQNLNHDAMYWYRQDPGQGLRLIYYSQIVNDFQKGDIAEGYSVSREKKESFPLTVTSAQKNPTAFYLCASSWQGADTQYFGPGTRLTVL.

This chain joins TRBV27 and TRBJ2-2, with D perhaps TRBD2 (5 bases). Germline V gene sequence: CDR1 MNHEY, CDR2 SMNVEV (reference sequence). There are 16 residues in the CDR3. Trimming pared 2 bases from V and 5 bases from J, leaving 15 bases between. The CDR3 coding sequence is TGTGCCAGCAGTTTACGCGGACTGTCGGGGACCGGGGAGCTGTTTTTT. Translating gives CASSLRGLSGTGELFF.

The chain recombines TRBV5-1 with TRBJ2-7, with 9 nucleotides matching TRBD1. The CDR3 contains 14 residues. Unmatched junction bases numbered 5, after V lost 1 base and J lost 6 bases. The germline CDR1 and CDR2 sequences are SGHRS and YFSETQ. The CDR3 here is CASSLLQGAGEQYF. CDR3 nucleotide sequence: TGCGCCAGCAGCTTGTTACAGGGGGCAGGCGAGCAGTACTTC.

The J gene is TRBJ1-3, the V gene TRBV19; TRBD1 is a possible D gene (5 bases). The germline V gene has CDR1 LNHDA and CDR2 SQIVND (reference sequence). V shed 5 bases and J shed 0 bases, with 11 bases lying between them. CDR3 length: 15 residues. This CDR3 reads CASSGTFRSGNTIYF. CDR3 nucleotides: TGTGCCAGTAGTGGGACTTTCCGCTCTGGAAACACCATATATTTT.